Listed here is a single T cell receptor beta chain. Its antigen remains unidentified. These data are taken from a study of Ad26.COV2.S vaccination and SARS-CoV-2 variants. Study-wide points: A substantial breadth of spike-specific CD8+ and CD4+ T cell responses after vaccination has been reported. Non-spike TCR breadth did not differ much between vaccine and placebo recipients.

Looked up from germline, CDR1 is KGHDR and CDR2 is SFDVKD. V gave up 2 bases and J gave up 7 bases, with 4 bases separating them. The length of the CDR3 is 12 residues. Clones were read by immunoSEQ multiplex PCR, and TCRdb kept only the in-frame ones, dropping some. The sample contains some 640,000 clones, 70% to 90% of which appear only once. The sample's treatment: some 20 received Ad26.COV2.S at low or high dose, single or two shots; several received placebo; per-sample allocation not given. The samples were gathered on day 63 after the first injection of vaccine or placebo. Sample: peripheral blood, taken in a trial of Ad26.COV2.S vaccine versus placebo. The chain combines TRBV24-1 with TRBJ1-4; unclear D gene. The TCR was taken from a person between 18 and 65 years old who received the Ad26.COV2.S COVID-19 vaccine or a placebo. CDR3 sequence reads: CATSDSGEKLFF. The CDR3 nucleotides are TGTGCCACCAGTGATTCCGGTGAAAAACTGTTTTTT.